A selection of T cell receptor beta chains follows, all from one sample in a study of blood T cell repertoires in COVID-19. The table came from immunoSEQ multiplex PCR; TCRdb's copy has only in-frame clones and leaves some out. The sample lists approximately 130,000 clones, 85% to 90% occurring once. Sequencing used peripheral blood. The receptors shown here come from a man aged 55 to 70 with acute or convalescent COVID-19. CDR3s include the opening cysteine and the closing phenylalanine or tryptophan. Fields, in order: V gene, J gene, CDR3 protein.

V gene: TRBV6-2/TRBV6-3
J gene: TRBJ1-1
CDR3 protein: CASSLGGALFEAFF

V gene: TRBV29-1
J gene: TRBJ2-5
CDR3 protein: CSVGNSGRGETQYF

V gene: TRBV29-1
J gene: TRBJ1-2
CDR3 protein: CSVEDRGPSSNYGYTF

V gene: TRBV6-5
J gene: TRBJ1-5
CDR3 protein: CASRTGGSNQPQHF

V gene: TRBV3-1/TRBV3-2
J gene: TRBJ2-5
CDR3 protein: CASSQESGQQETQYF

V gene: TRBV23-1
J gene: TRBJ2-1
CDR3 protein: CAPGTVNNEQFF

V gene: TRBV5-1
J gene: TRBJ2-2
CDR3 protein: CASSLPGRELFF

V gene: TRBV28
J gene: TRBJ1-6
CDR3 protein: CASSSPLGRVSPLHF

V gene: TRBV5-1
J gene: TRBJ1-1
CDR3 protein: CASRTALNTEAFF

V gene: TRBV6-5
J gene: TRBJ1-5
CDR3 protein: CASSYSGQGQQPQHF

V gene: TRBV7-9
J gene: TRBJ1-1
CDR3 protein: CASSLEGRNTEAFF

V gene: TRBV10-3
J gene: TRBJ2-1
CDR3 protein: CAISESPANALMNEQFF

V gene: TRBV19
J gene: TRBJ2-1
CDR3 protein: CASSGQGSYIDEQFF

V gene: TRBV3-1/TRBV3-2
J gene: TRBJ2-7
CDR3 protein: CASSQHNGGGEQYF

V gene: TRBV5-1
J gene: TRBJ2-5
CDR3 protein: CASSFSYQETQYF

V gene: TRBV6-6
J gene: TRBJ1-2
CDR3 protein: CASSYLTGVGGYTF